This T cell receptor (beta chain) was recovered during a study of shared clonotypes between healthy human individuals. Study-wide results and limits: Estimated richness values were generally larger in naive subsets than in memory subsets. Apart from blood, nothing was sampled; tissue repertoires likely differ.

The ends were cut back, 4 bases at V and 4 bases at J, with 12 bases in the middle. The length of the CDR3 is 14 residues. Germline V gives CDR1 SGHRS, CDR2 YFSETQ. Sequenced by immunoSEQ multiplex PCR; TCRdb stores in-frame clones only, minus some. The sample contains 2 million to 3 million clones, approximately 92% of which appear only once. Concerning this clone itself: Its antigen is undetermined.

Sample: naive CD4+ T cells sorted from blood. Subset defined: CD45RA+ positively selected. The rearrangement joins TRBV5-1 to TRBJ2-4; TRBD2 is a possible D gene (5 bases). The source is a man aged 18 to 30 in good health. CDR3 in amino acids: CASSHDRDKNIQYF. CDR3 coding DNA: TGCGCCAGCAGCCATGACCGGGATAAAAACATTCAGTACTTC.